The 23 T cell receptor beta chains listed next were all sequenced from one sample in a study of blood T cell repertoires in COVID-19. The data were produced by immunoSEQ multiplex PCR, yet TCRdb's version contains in-frame clones alone and is incomplete. The data show 40,000 to 45,000 clones, 70% to 90% seen once. Specimen: peripheral blood. These receptors were taken from a man between 60 and 70 years old with acute or convalescent COVID-19.

This chain links TRBV9 with TRBJ2-1; TRBD2 aligns across 14 bases. V dropped 2 bases and J dropped 4; count of bases not matched to a gene: 2. CDR1 and CDR2 (germline): SGDLS, YYNGEE. This CDR3 is 16 amino acids long. The CDR3 nucleotides read TGTGCCAGCAGCGTCGGACTAGCGGGGGGATACAATGAGCAGTTCTTC. Amino acid sequence: CASSVGLAGGYNEQFF.

This clone showed up just a few times. The CDR3 reads CASSIGGGRDTEAFF. CDR3 in DNA: TGTGCCAGCAGCATTGGGGGGGGCAGGGACACTGAAGCTTTCTTT. J is TRBJ1-1 and V is TRBV5-4, with a weak D call TRBD1 (6 bases). Germline CDR1 SGHNT, CDR2 YYREEE (reference sequence). With 4 bases removed from V and 3 bases from J, the gap between germline ends came to 16 bases. There are 15 residues in the CDR3.

The chain carries TRBV14 and TRBJ1-2, with 7 nucleotides matching TRBD1. CDR1 is SGHDN, CDR2 FVKESK, per germline. V shed 2 bases and J 4 bases; nucleotides not matched to a gene: 7. The CDR3 sequence is 15 residues long. CDR3 DNA sequence: TGTGCCAGCAGCCAAAGAACAGGGGAGGTCTATGGCTACACCTTC. Protein: CASSQRTGEVYGYTF.

This clone is a singleton in its sample. V and J are TRBV5-6 and TRBJ1-2; unclear D gene. The CDR3 consists of 15 residues. Trimming took off 1 base at V and 2 bases at J, with 12 bases between the two ends. Germline CDR1 SGHDT, CDR2 YYEEEE. The CDR3 DNA follows: TGTGCCAGCAGCTTGCGAGATATCTCGAACTATGGCTACACCTTC. Translation gives CASSLRDISNYGYTF.

The chain couples TRBV9 to TRBJ1-3; D is ambiguous. Germline assignment: CDR1 SGDLS and CDR2 YYNGEE. The CDR3 totals 17 residues. Deletions cut 0 bases from V and 0 bases from J, with 13 bases between. Here the CDR3 DNA reads TGTGCCAGCAGCGTAGCCCCACAGATCTACTCTGGAAACACCATATATTTT. Protein sequence: CASSVAPQIYSGNTIYF.

The gene calls are TRBV30 and TRBJ2-5; 10 bases agree with TRBD2. This CDR3 has 17 amino acids. V was clipped by 2 bases and J by 0 bases; unmatched bases: 9. Germline V gives CDR1 GTSNPN, CDR2 SVGIG (reference sequence). The CDR3 DNA follows: TGTGCCTGGAGTCCCTTCCTAGCGGGGGCCTACCAAGAGACCCAGTACTTC. Protein sequence: CAWSPFLAGAYQETQYF.

This chain joins TRBV10-3 and TRBJ2-3; 8 bases align to TRBD2. Trimming removed 0 bases from V and 5 bases from J; junction bases left unmatched: 7. The CDR3 is made up of 16 amino acids. CDR1 is ENHRY, CDR2 SYGVKD, per germline. CDR3 sequence: CAISESRGGPGDTQYF. In DNA, the CDR3 is TGTGCCATCAGTGAGTCCCGGGGGGGCCCAGGAGATACGCAGTATTTT.

The rearrangement uses TRBV4-2 and TRBJ1-6; D is unclear. V was cut by 0 bases and J by 7 bases, with 10 bases left in between. CDR1 and CDR2 (germline): LGHNA, YNFKEQ. The CDR3 loop spans 15 amino acids. CDR3 residues: CASSQDRVYNSPLHF. In DNA form, the CDR3 reads TGTGCCAGCAGCCAAGATCGAGTTTACAATTCACCCCTCCACTTT.

The chain employs TRBV13 and TRBJ1-2; no firm D call. Trimming shortened V by 0 bases and J by 2 bases, and 7 bases separated the two germline ends. Germline CDR1 is PRHDT and CDR2 is FYEKMQ (reference sequence). This CDR3 has 14 residues. The CDR3 DNA reads TGTGCCAGCAGCTTAGGCACACGAAACTATGGCTACACCTTC. Translating it yields CASSLGTRNYGYTF.

This chain uses TRBV4-2 with TRBJ2-7, with 10 bases fitting TRBD2. Looked up from germline, CDR1 is LGHNA and CDR2 is YNFKEQ. CDR3 length: 16 amino acids. J was trimmed by 2 bases and V by 0 bases; bases with no gene match: 4. CDR3 protein: CASSQDGTSGAYEQYF. The DNA for the CDR3 is TGTGCCAGCAGCCAAGATGGAACTAGCGGGGCCTACGAGCAGTACTTC.

The chain employs TRBV2 and TRBJ1-1; 10 nucleotides agree with TRBD1. Trimming took 4 bases from V and 5 from J; bases not matched to a gene: 1. This CDR3 is built from 13 residues. Per germline, CDR1 SNHLY and CDR2 FYNNEI. The CDR3 here is CASSVDRGTEAFF. The CDR3 DNA reads as TGTGCCAGCAGTGTGGACAGGGGGACTGAAGCTTTCTTT.

V is TRBV18 and J is TRBJ1-1, with a possible D match to TRBD1 (5 bases). Germline lookup yields CDR1 KGHSH and CDR2 LQKENI. Trimming pared 3 bases from V and 7 bases from J, leaving 9 bases between. The CDR3 contains 12 residues. CDR3 DNA sequence: TGTGCCAGCTCACCGGACACAGGTGAAGCTTTCTTT. Translating it yields CASSPDTGEAFF.

In this sample, this clone turned up once. The chain recombines TRBV4-3 with TRBJ1-1; 10 bases line up with TRBD1. V trimming: 2 bases; J trimming: 8 bases; junction bases outside the gene matches: 2. Germline-derived CDR1 and CDR2 are LGHNA and YSLEER. This CDR3 contains 13 residues. The CDR3, as DNA: TGCGCCAGCAGCCAAAGACAGGGGGCCGAAGCTTTCTTT. This sequence encodes CASSQRQGAEAFF.

The rearrangement uses TRBV6-2 or TRBV6-3 and TRBJ2-7; TRBD1 matches at 7 bases. The junction had 4 bases not matched to a gene; V was cut back by 2 bases and J by 3 bases. Per the germline V gene, CDR1 is MNHEY and CDR2 is SVGEGT. CDR3 length: 14 amino acids. CDR3 protein: CASSYPRQGYEQYF. Here the CDR3 DNA reads TGTGCCAGCAGTTACCCACGACAGGGCTACGAGCAGTACTTC.

This chain uses TRBV7-2 with TRBJ1-2; D is uncertain. This CDR3 region has 13 residues. Germline V lookup: CDR1 SGHTA, CDR2 FQGNSA. V was clipped by 1 base and J by 8 bases, with 11 bases between them. CDR3 DNA: TGTGCCAGCAGCTTAGTACAGCCCCAAGGCTACACCTTC. It translates to CASSLVQPQGYTF. Full variable domain (remainder filled in from reference TRBV7-2 and TRBJ1-2): GAGVSQSPSNKVTEKGKDVELRCDPISGHTALYWYRQSLGQGLEFLIYFQGNSAPDKSGLPSDRFSAERTGGSVSTLTIQRTQQEDSAVYLCASSLVQPQGYTFGSGTRLTVV.

This rearrangement joins TRBV27 to TRBJ2-1, with 10 bases matching TRBD2. Germline CDR1 is MNHEY and CDR2 is SMNVEV (reference sequence). The V segment lost 5 bases and the J segment 0 bases; nucleotides outside the gene matches: 10. The CDR3 runs to 18 residues. The CDR3 DNA reads as TGTGCCAGCAGTCCGTGGACTAGCGGCGGAAGCTCCTACAATGAGCAGTTCTTC. Amino acid sequence: CASSPWTSGGSSYNEQFF.

This clone has just a few counts. The chain carries TRBV3-1 (or the pseudogene TRBV3-2) and TRBJ2-1; 12 bases agree with TRBD2. The CDR3 contains 16 residues. Trimming cost V 2 bases and J 13 bases; bases outside gene matches: 12. Germline V lookup: CDR1 LGHDT, CDR2 YNNKEL (reference sequence). CDR3 sequence (DNA): TGTGCCAGCAGCCAATCGGAACTAGCGGGGGGCCTCAATCAGTTCTTC. It specifies CASSQSELAGGLNQFF.

The V call is TRBV6-5, the J call TRBJ1-1; 7 bases fit TRBD1. Germline V gene lookup returns CDR1 MNHEY and CDR2 SVGAGI. V lost 6 bases and J lost 7; bases outside the gene matches: 2. The CDR3 is 11 amino acids. The CDR3 here is CASSSGGEAFF. The CDR3 nucleotides are TGTGCCAGCAGCTCAGGGGGTGAAGCTTTCTTT.

V and J are TRBV7-2 and TRBJ1-6; a possible D gene is TRBD1 (6 bases). This CDR3 is built from 18 residues. Looked up from germline, CDR1 is SGHTA and CDR2 is FQGNSA. The V gene lost 6 bases and the J gene lost 0 bases, with 18 bases spanning the gap. CDR3 nucleotide sequence: TGTGCCAGCAGTTCCGGTGGTTTCAGGGGCTCCTATAATTCACCCCTCCACTTT. Amino acid sequence: CASSSGGFRGSYNSPLHF. Based on the CDR3 plus reference TRBV7-2 and TRBJ1-6, the full variable domain is GAGVSQSPSNKVTEKGKDVELRCDPISGHTALYWYRQSLGQGLEFLIYFQGNSAPDKSGLPSDRFSAERTGGSVSTLTIQRTQQEDSAVYLCASSSGGFRGSYNSPLHFGNGTRLTVT.

The chain uses TRBV6-5 and TRBJ2-2; 11 bases are shared with TRBD2. The CDR3 is made up of 15 amino acids. Germline V gives CDR1 MNHEY, CDR2 SVGAGI. After removal of 6 bases from V and 4 bases from J, the junction contained 4 bases not matched to a gene. The CDR3 nucleotides read TGTGCCAGCAGAACTAGCGGGGGTGGCACCGGGGAGCTGTTTTTT. Its translation is CASRTSGGGTGELFF.

The chain joins TRBV3-1 (or the pseudogene TRBV3-2) to TRBJ2-7; D remains unclear. The V and J ends lost 0 bases and 3 bases respectively, with 3 bases between them. This CDR3 region has 12 residues. Germline loops: CDR1 LGHDT, CDR2 YNNKEL (reference sequence). The CDR3 DNA reads TGTGCCAGCAGCCAAGACGGCTACGAGCAGTACTTC. It specifies CASSQDGYEQYF.

This chain connects TRBV19 to TRBJ1-2, with D uncertain. Germline CDR1 and CDR2: LNHDA and SQIVND (reference sequence). V was cut by 2 bases and J by 3 bases, with 16 bases left in between. The CDR3 has 16 amino acids. CDR3 protein: CASSIRERSPDYGYTF. DNA for the CDR3: TGTGCCAGTAGTATACGGGAGCGGTCCCCAGACTATGGCTACACCTTC.

The gene calls are TRBV30 and TRBJ1-3; D not certain. The germline V and J ends were trimmed by 2 bases and 3 bases, with 5 bases remaining between them. The CDR3 covers 12 residues. Per germline, CDR1 GTSNPN and CDR2 SVGIG (reference sequence). CDR3 DNA sequence: TGTGCCTGGAGTAATCTTGGAAACACCATATATTTT. This sequence encodes CAWSNLGNTIYF.